This TCR beta chain was identified in a study of blood T cell repertoires in COVID-19. Overall study context: From the United States, Italy and Spain came samples of acute and convalescent COVID-19. PBMCs, B-cell-depleted T cells, or T cells were the source of the cDNA or gDNA that made up the material.

Per the original data handling: The authors estimated nucleated cell counts from reference gene primer amplification. The data were produced by immunoSEQ multiplex PCR, yet TCRdb's version contains in-frame clones alone and is incomplete. The V and J calls and clone size come from that table; D and trimming were worked out from the DNA. This repertoire shows roughly 110,000 clones, roughly 84% found once; its top ten account for under 9%. The source material was peripheral blood. This TCR derives from a woman between 65 and 79 years old who had recovered from COVID-19.

The CDR3 DNA is TGTGCCAGCAGCCCTCGGACAGGGTCGACCGGGGAGCTGTTTTTT. Translating it yields CASSPRTGSTGELFF. The chain joins TRBV7-2 to TRBJ2-2, with TRBD1 identical over 8 bases. Germline CDR1 is SGHTA and CDR2 is FQGNSA. This CDR3 is built from 15 residues. V shed 5 bases, J shed 5 bases, and the junction held 7 bases outside the gene matches. Variable domain in full (rest from reference TRBV7-2 and TRBJ2-2): GAGVSQSPSNKVTEKGKDVELRCDPISGHTALYWYRQSLGQGLEFLIYFQGNSAPDKSGLPSDRFSAERTGGSVSTLTIQRTQQEDSAVYLCASSPRTGSTGELFFGEGSRLTVL.